This T cell receptor beta chain is from a study of T cell clusters in autoimmune cytopenias. Multiplex touch-down PCR amplified TRB using TRB-A and TRB-B pools in one tube. One entry per CDR3 protein, without DNA, is what TCRdb gives after re-calling the multiplex PCR reads. The sample table sets out approximately 6,100 distinct CDR3 sequences. TRB was amplified from approximately 250 ng of peripheral blood genomic DNA per sample. Comments on this clonotype: Antigen unknown.

The CDR3 is 16 amino acids. Germline CDR1 is SGHRS and CDR2 is YFSETQ. Study results and caveats: No cluster-lack signature appeared between secondary cytopenia and chronic lymphocytic leukemia patients, apparently due to lymphoma masking.

The sample was peripheral blood. This chain links TRBV5-1 with TRBJ1-3; the TCRdb call, TRBD1, lacks DNA for checking. This TCR came from a human donor with an autoimmune cytopenia or autoimmune hepatitis (not recorded which). The CDR3 spells CASSPGQGASGNTIYF.